This TCR beta chain was captured in a study of spatial heterogeneity in lung cancer. As for the study in general: More than eight raw reads, on average, carried each unique TCR and UMI combination.

Time point given: sample taken at primary tumor resection. The donor population consisted of approximately 68 patients with untreated, early-stage non-small cell lung cancer. This clonotype is deemed medium-sized. This beta chain slipped into a library made for alpha chains as a stray read, so its size is not meaningful. V shed 5 bases, J shed 1 base, and the junction held 9 bases outside the gene matches. The CDR3 loop spans 17 amino acids. TCRdb recomputed calls from the 5' RACE reads with MiXCR, one row per CDR3 protein. The sample lists about 6,100 distinct CDR3 sequences, around an eighth seen once, with 15% to 20% in the top ten.

The receptor was isolated from a human donor with early-stage non-small cell lung cancer. This material consisted of lung tissue, taken at surgery. The chain uses TRBV12-3 or TRBV12-4 and TRBJ1-3; 9 bases align to TRBD1. In DNA form, the CDR3 reads TGTGCCAGCAGTCCGACCGGGACAGGGTTATCTGGAAACACCATATATTTT. Translating it yields CASSPTGTGLSGNTIYF.